This T cell receptor (beta chain) was documented in a study of identical twins. Study results and limitations: Interpretation of the results relied on cross-sectional statistical analysis and not on following the same donors. Model-predicted out-of-frame TCR alpha sharing fell below observed values in monozygotic twins.

In its sample, this clonotype was seen a few times. The antigen is unknown. The germline V gene encodes CDR1 DFQATT and CDR2 SNEGSKA (reference sequence). The CDR3 contains 12 residues. Trimming removed 4 bases from V and 5 bases from J; junction bases left unmatched: 2. TCRdb redid the calling of the 5' RACE reads with MiXCR, one entry per CDR3 protein. The data hold some 710,000 distinct CDR3 sequences, with around 6% observed a single time. This sequence joins TRBV20-1 and TRBJ1-1; 9 nucleotides line up with TRBD1. This TCR was recovered from a man aged 18 to 30 in good health. The sample consisted of naive T cells sorted from blood. The CDR3 here is CSAIGQGTEAFF. The CDR3 DNA follows: TGCAGTGCTATCGGACAGGGGACTGAAGCTTTCTTT.